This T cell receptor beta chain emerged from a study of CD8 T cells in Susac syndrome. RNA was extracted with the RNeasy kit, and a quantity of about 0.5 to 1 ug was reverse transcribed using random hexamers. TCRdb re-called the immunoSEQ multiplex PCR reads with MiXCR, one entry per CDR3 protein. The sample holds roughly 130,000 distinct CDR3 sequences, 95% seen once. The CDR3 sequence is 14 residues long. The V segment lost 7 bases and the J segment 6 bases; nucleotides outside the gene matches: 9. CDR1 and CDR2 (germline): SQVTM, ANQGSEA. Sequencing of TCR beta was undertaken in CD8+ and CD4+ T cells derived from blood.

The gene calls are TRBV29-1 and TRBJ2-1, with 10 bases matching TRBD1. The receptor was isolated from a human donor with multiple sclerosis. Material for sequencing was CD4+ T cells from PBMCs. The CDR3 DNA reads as TGCAGCGCTAGACAGGGGGCTAGGCTCAATGAGCAGTTCTTC. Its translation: CSARQGARLNEQFF.